A single sample is the source of the 25 T cell receptor beta chains below, sequenced in a study of response to subunit inactivated influenza vaccine. In TCRdb, the RT-PCR reads were re-called with MiXCR into one record per CDR3 protein. The data contain 280,000 or so distinct CDR3 sequences, 20% to 25% of them singletons. Sequencing was performed on PBMCs from blood, taken roughly 20 months after vaccination. The receptors here all came from a man aged 45-69 years who received an inactivated influenza vaccine.

This clonotype was observed a few times. The V call is TRBV15, the J call TRBJ2-1, with D tentatively TRBD2 (6 bases). The ends were cut back, 5 bases at V and 0 bases at J, with 17 bases in the middle. The CDR3 extends over 17 amino acids. Germline loops: CDR1 LNHNV, CDR2 YYDKDF (reference sequence). CDR3 DNA sequence: TGTGCCACCAGCCCCGTGGTAGCGGAGAGCTCCTACAATGAGCAGTTCTTC. Amino acids: CATSPVVAESSYNEQFF.

This sequence joins TRBV20-1 and TRBJ2-7; no definite D call. The V gene lost 4 bases and the J gene lost 5 bases, with 3 bases spanning the gap. The germline V gene has CDR1 DFQATT and CDR2 SNEGSKA (reference sequence). The CDR3 consists of 9 residues. CDR3 bases: TGCAGTGCTAACCACGAGCAGTACTTC. Translating it yields CSANHEQYF.

This clonotype was observed a few times. Sequence at one end of the junction differs from germline and may be a read error. The rearrangement uses TRBV4-2 and TRBJ1-1; D perhaps matches TRBD1 (6 bases). Germline V gene data show CDR1 as LGHNA and CDR2 as YNFKEQ. The CDR3 consists of 15 residues. The CDR3 region has the DNA TGTGCCAGTAGCCAAGTAACAGGGTTGAACACTGAAGCTTTCTTT. As protein: CASSQVTGLNTEAFF.

The chain couples TRBV7-8 to TRBJ1-5, with TRBD1 matching over 7 bases. This CDR3 is built from 15 residues. Germline CDR1 SGHVS, CDR2 FQNEAQ. Trimming cost V 2 bases and J 2 bases; bases outside gene matches: 3. CDR3 nucleotides: TGTGCCAGCAGCTTAACAGGGGAAGGCAATCAGCCCCAGCATTTT. Translated, it gives CASSLTGEGNQPQHF.

The gene calls are TRBV4-3 and TRBJ2-1, with TRBD1 matching 8 bases. The CDR3 sequence is 14 residues long. V lost 4 bases to trimming and J lost 10 bases; unmatched junction nucleotides: 9. The V gene's germline CDR1 is LGHNA and CDR2 YSLEER. The CDR3: CASSLTGTGTEQFF. Here the CDR3 DNA reads TGCGCCAGCAGCCTAACCGGGACAGGAACCGAGCAGTTCTTC.

This clonotype was observed at least ten times. This chain links TRBV28 with TRBJ2-2; D gene uncertain. The CDR3 has 14 residues. Germline CDR1 is MDHEN and CDR2 is SYDVKM. V was trimmed by 6 bases and J by 5 bases, leaving 13 bases between them. CDR3 loop: CASRGQRDTGELFF. The CDR3 DNA follows: TGTGCCAGCAGGGGCCAGCGAGATACCGGGGAGCTGTTTTTT. Full variable domain (remainder filled in from reference TRBV28 and TRBJ2-2): DVKVTQSSRYLVKRTGEKVFLECVQDMDHENMFWYRQDPGLGLRLIYFSYDVKMKEKGDIPEGYSVSREKKERFSLILESASTNQTSMYLCASRGQRDTGELFFGEGSRLTVL.

This clonotype has a handful of counts. CDR3 region: CASSYSGQSTDTQYF. The DNA for the CDR3 is TGTGCCAGCAGTTACTCTGGGCAGAGCACAGATACGCAGTATTTT. The genes are TRBV12-3 or TRBV12-4 and TRBJ2-3; D uncertain. CDR3 length: 15 residues. The ends were cut back, 4 bases at V and 0 bases at J, with 11 bases in the middle.

This clonotype was detected only once. The chain recombines TRBV7-6 with TRBJ2-2; 9 nucleotides agree with TRBD1. CDR3 length: 16 residues. CDR1 and CDR2 from the germline V gene are SGHVS and FNYEAQ. V gave up 5 bases and J gave up 0 bases; unmatched junction bases: 4. The CDR3 region is CASSPDRGPNTGELFF. As DNA, the CDR3 is TGTGCCAGCAGCCCGGACAGGGGCCCGAACACCGGGGAGCTGTTTTTT. The whole variable domain, filled in from reference TRBV7-6 and TRBJ2-2, reads GAGVSQSPRYKVTKRGQDVALRCDPISGHVSLYWYRQALGQGPEFLTYFNYEAQQDKSGLPNDRFSAERPEGSISTLTIQRTEQRDSAMYRCASSPDRGPNTGELFFGEGSRLTVL.

This clonotype was recorded a few times. CDR3 sequence (DNA): TGTGCCATCAGTGGGGACACCTTCTATGGCTACACCTTC. It codes for CAISGDTFYGYTF. The V call is TRBV10-3, the J call TRBJ1-2, with a weak D call TRBD1 (6 bases). The CDR3 runs to 13 residues. Trimming stripped 4 bases from V and 4 bases from J, with 10 bases between. Germline lookup yields CDR1 ENHRY and CDR2 SYGVKD.

A few counts support this clonotype. V gene TRBV20-1 combines with J gene TRBJ1-5; 7 nucleotides match TRBD1. This CDR3 has 12 amino acids. Per germline, CDR1 DFQATT and CDR2 SNEGSKA (reference sequence). V was clipped by 5 bases and J by 7 bases; unmatched bases: 5. This CDR3 is CSAGPTGQPQHF. DNA for the CDR3: TGCAGTGCTGGCCCGACAGGGCAGCCCCAGCATTTT.

This clonotype was seen ten or more times. The gene calls are TRBV5-1 and TRBJ2-2; D not resolved. This CDR3 is 13 amino acids long. Germline lookup yields CDR1 SGHRS and CDR2 YFSETQ. Trimming stripped 4 bases from V and 7 bases from J, with 11 bases between. CDR3: CASSTGSGGELFF. The CDR3 coding sequence is TGCGCCAGCAGCACCGGGTCCGGCGGGGAGCTGTTTTTT.

There are many counts of this clonotype. The genes are TRBV7-3 and TRBJ1-1; D might be TRBD1 (6 bases). The V gene lost 2 bases and the J gene lost 1 base, with 17 bases spanning the gap. The germline V gene has CDR1 SGHTA and CDR2 FQGTGA. The CDR3 is made up of 17 amino acids. The CDR3 DNA follows: TGTGCCAGCAGCTTATGGGGGCGCGAGACAAGGAACACTGAAGCTTTCTTT. It encodes CASSLWGRETRNTEAFF.

V usage is TRBV12-3 or TRBV12-4 and J usage is TRBJ2-3; D possibly corresponds to TRBD2 (6 bases). V shed 1 base and J shed 5 bases, with 13 bases lying between them. The CDR3 is 15 residues long. The CDR3 is CASSLVLASVDTQYF. In DNA, the CDR3 is TGTGCCAGCAGTTTAGTTCTAGCGAGTGTAGATACGCAGTATTTT.

This clonotype was seen only a few times. This sequence joins TRBV18 and TRBJ2-5; TRBD2 matches at 9 bases. V shed 2 bases and J 0 bases; nucleotides not matched to a gene: 13. Germline loops: CDR1 KGHSH, CDR2 LQKENI. The CDR3 is 19 residues long. Written as DNA, the CDR3 is TGTGCCAGCTCACCATTTGGCGGGAGGGCCCTCGGAGACCAAGAGACCCAGTACTTC. It translates to CASSPFGGRALGDQETQYF.

The genes are TRBV6-1 and TRBJ2-2, with TRBD2 matching over 9 bases. The CDR3 consists of 16 residues. Trimming removed 6 bases from V and 6 bases from J; junction bases left unmatched: 11. Per the germline V gene, CDR1 is MNHNS and CDR2 is SASEGT. As DNA, the CDR3 is TGTGCCAGCAGCCCTCTTAGCGGGAGTTTTTCCGGGGAGCTGTTTTTT. Translated: CASSPLSGSFSGELFF.

This rearrangement joins TRBV4-3 to TRBJ2-3, with D unclear. The CDR3 length is 14 residues. CDR1 is LGHNA and CDR2 is YSLEER in the germline V gene. V shed 1 base and J shed 5 bases, with 10 bases lying between them. The CDR3 loop reads CASSQGAAQDTQYF. The CDR3 DNA reads TGCGCCAGCAGCCAAGGGGCTGCTCAAGATACGCAGTATTTT.

The chain recombines TRBV10-3 with TRBJ2-5; 9 nucleotides line up with TRBD1. This CDR3 is built from 15 residues. Losses at the gene ends were 8 bases for V and 2 bases for J; bases not matched to a gene: 9. Germline lookup yields CDR1 ENHRY and CDR2 SYGVKD. The DNA of the CDR3 is TGTGCCATCGCCGGGACAGGGTTAGCACAAGAGACCCAGTACTTC. Its translation is CAIAGTGLAQETQYF.

V gene TRBV4-1 combines with J gene TRBJ2-7, with D hard to call. The CDR3 loop spans 12 amino acids. Germline-derived CDR1 and CDR2 are MGHRA and YSYEKL. V lost 1 base, J lost 5 bases, and 6 bases lay in between. CDR3 in amino acids: CASSQGWNEQYF. The CDR3 bases are TGCGCCAGCAGCCAAGGGTGGAACGAGCAGTACTTC.

The rearrangement joins TRBV11-2 to TRBJ2-6; 8 bases fit TRBD1. Per germline, CDR1 SGHAT and CDR2 FQNNGV. V was clipped by 1 base and J by 1 base; unmatched bases: 6. The CDR3 spans 18 residues. DNA for the CDR3: TGTGCCAGCAGCTTAGTGAGCGACAGGGGATCTGGGGCCAACGTCCTGACTTTC. Translated: CASSLVSDRGSGANVLTF.

In its sample, this clonotype was seen a few times. The genes are TRBV5-1 and TRBJ2-3; no clear D gene. Germline CDR1 and CDR2: SGHRS and YFSETQ. The CDR3 consists of 14 residues. Trimming took 0 bases from V and 6 from J, leaving 11 bases between them. In nucleotides, the CDR3 is TGCGCCAGCAGCTTGGGTAGAGCGTCGGATACGCAGTATTTT. Amino acid sequence: CASSLGRASDTQYF.

This clonotype was seen more than once but under ten times. V gene TRBV10-3 combines with J gene TRBJ1-2, with a tentative D call TRBD1 (5 bases). Germline CDR1 reads ENHRY; CDR2 reads SYGVKD. This CDR3 has 12 residues. Trimming removed 2 bases from V and 9 bases from J, with 10 bases in between. The CDR3 DNA follows: TGTGCCATCAGTGAGGGCCAGGGAAGCTACACCTTC. As protein: CAISEGQGSYTF.

This clonotype was recorded at least ten times. The chain uses TRBV25-1 and TRBJ2-2, with a tentative D call TRBD1 (5 bases). Trimming shortened V by 2 bases and J by 1 base, and 8 bases separated the two germline ends. Germline-derived CDR1 and CDR2 are MGHDK and SYGVNS. CDR3 length: 15 amino acids. In nucleotides, the CDR3 is TGTGCCAGCAGTGAACAGGGAAGGAACACCGGGGAGCTGTTTTTT. This codes for CASSEQGRNTGELFF.

The V call is TRBV4-2, the J call TRBJ1-5, with TRBD1 as a possible D gene (5 bases). Germline CDR1 and CDR2: LGHNA and YNFKEQ. The CDR3 totals 16 residues. Trimming removed 0 bases at V and 2 bases at J, with 11 bases between. CDR3 in amino acids: CASSQDPQGGNQPQHF. The CDR3 nucleotides are TGTGCCAGCAGCCAAGATCCCCAGGGAGGCAATCAGCCCCAGCATTTT.

Many counts were recorded for this clonotype. The chain recombines TRBV29-1 with TRBJ1-2, with D unresolved. In germline, CDR1 is SQVTM, CDR2 ANQGSEA. The CDR3 is made up of 12 amino acids. Trimming removed 4 bases at V and 4 bases at J, with 10 bases between. The CDR3 loop reads CSVGTGTYGYTF. CDR3 DNA sequence: TGCAGCGTTGGAACTGGAACCTATGGCTACACCTTC.

The genes are TRBV5-1 and TRBJ1-1; possibly TRBD1 for D (5 bases). Germline V gene data show CDR1 as SGHRS and CDR2 as YFSETQ. This CDR3 region has 13 residues. Trimming stripped 2 bases from V and 3 bases from J, with 8 bases between. CDR3 protein: CASSFRQHTEAFF. CDR3 in DNA: TGCGCCAGCAGCTTCCGACAGCACACTGAAGCTTTCTTT.